Reported below is one TCR beta chain. The target antigen is unknown. The memory fraction was CD4+CD45RO+CD25- cells. Each CDR3 protein gets one entry after TCRdb re-called the 5' RACE reads with MiXCR. Among approximately 44,000 distinct CDR3 sequences, over 25% were seen once, and the ten largest hold 3.7%. Study outcomes and limitations: The TCR gene usage of tumor memory CD4+ T cells clustered together with blood and lymph node memory CD4+ cells and with lymph node naive CD4+ cells.

Sequenced: memory CD4+ T cells sorted from a lymph node. Subset: memory CD4+ T cells, CD4+CD45RO+CD25-. The source of this sequence is a female donor with breast cancer.

The CDR3 DNA reads TGTGCCAGCAGTTACTCGGGCGGGGGGAGCTCCTACAATGAGCAGTTCTTC. Protein sequence: CASSYSGGGSSYNEQFF. The chain couples TRBV6-6 to TRBJ2-1; 8 bases align to TRBD2. Trimming removed 0 bases from V and 0 bases from J; junction bases left unmatched: 4. CDR3 length equals 17 residues. Germline CDR1 and CDR2: MNHNY and SVGAGI (reference sequence).